Detailed here is one T cell receptor (beta chain). This clone's antigen is unknown. Base qualities are not at hand, and no much larger clone is one base apart. Explained via the paper, the time point label denotes: proximal margin of the surgical specimen (macroscopically non-inflamed). To be eligible, patients had to be adults with ileal or ileocolonic Crohn's disease and an indication for ileocolonic resection. Whole ileal mucosal biopsies were kept frozen at -80 degrees C prior to DNA extraction. Genomic DNA was isolated from frozen whole biopsies using a TRizol-based method, and the DNA was quantified with a NanoDrop 2000 spectrophotometer. V is pared back by 1 base and J by 7 bases, with 9 bases lying between the germline termini. The germline V gene specifies SGHRS as CDR1 and YFSETQ as CDR2. Measured from the cysteine to the phenylalanine, the CDR3 is 12 residues long. Only the CDR3 DNA is retained, 36 bases long and in frame from the first base.

Receptor libraries were prepared by the immunoSEQ multiplex PCR assay. A two-step, amplification bias-controlled multiplex PCR was used by Adaptive Biotechnology to amplify CDR3 regions from genomic DNA. Primers for every V and J gene segment were used in the first PCR, and barcodes and Illumina adapters were added in the second PCR. CDR3 libraries were sequenced using an Illumina instrument. The study's processing was this. The analysis used both the pipelines supplied by the vendor and custom analysis of the raw data in R/Bioconductor with R version 3.3.0. Clonality, which ranges from 0 to 1, was calculated as the inverse of the normalised Shannon entropy across all productive clones. High-frequency clones were defined as the repertoire share of the top 100 clones, retaining only clones passing a 95% confidence test. Overlap between samples was measured with the Morisita-Horn index, while repertoire diversity was measured with the Simpson index. TCRdb retrieved this table from immuneACCESS and kept in-frame rearrangements only. Not all clones are present; in checked studies, unresolved V genes account for under half, and no reason is known for the remainder. V, J and clone size derive from that table, while D and trimming were established from the DNA sequence. In all, the sample holds several thousand clones, and just under 80% of those were seen once. Roughly 32% of the sample is held by the ten biggest clonotypes.

This entry comes from a study of T cell repertoires in ileal Crohn's disease (dated by TCRdb to about 2019). For the wider study: The median duration of disease was roughly 8.2 years, and at the time of surgery approximately 34% of patients were active smokers. All patients had surgery for a complication: stricturing disease in 61% and penetrating disease in around 40%. Roughly half of the patients were given postoperative therapy, with ten to eleven receiving thiopurines and over 15 receiving anti-TNF agents. Biopsies taken from the proximal margin of the surgical specimen were designated as MI samples. For commercial TCRB immunosequencing, 450 to 550 nanograms of biopsy DNA were submitted for each sample. The TCR repertoire was analysed in fewer than 65 patients with Crohn's disease drawn from a prospective multicentre cohort. Running in parallel with the study was a multicentre cohort set up to find predictors of early endoscopic recurrence following ileocolonic resection. A Rutgeerts score higher than i0 was the definition used for endoscopic postoperative recurrence. The study sequenced 150 to 200 mucosal samples from more than 50 patients, taken at several locations on the surgical specimen and at postoperative endoscopy.

What the work shows at the level of the full study, not this receptor alone: Higher high-frequency clone percentages at surgery were associated with endoscopic recurrence; all patients with clonality above 26.8% (18/57) had recurrence. Compared with CD4 T cells, sorted CD8 T cells contained more high-frequency clones, which suggests that the mucosal expansions were mostly CD8. Mucosal CD4 and CD8 T cells were sorted and sequenced only in a subgroup of patients, the size of which was not stated. Patients who were active smokers at surgery had a significantly higher proportion of clonal expansions than non-smokers (around 26% vs 18%, p=0.02).

The clonotype was recovered from an adult with Crohn's disease. This receptor chain uses TRBV5-1 and TRBJ2-7; perhaps TRBD2 is the D gene, with 5 bases matching. Sequencing was done on a sample of ileal tissue. Read as DNA, the sequence is TGCGCCAGCAGCTTGTCGGGGAATGAGCAGTACTTC. It translates as CASSLSGNEQYF.